This TCR beta chain was retrieved from a study of T-cell memory formation after mild COVID-19. The CDR3 covers 12 residues. V was pared by 3 bases and J by 5 bases, with 7 bases between. Germline assignment: CDR1 LGHDT and CDR2 YNNKEL (reference sequence). From 5'RACE with constant-segment primers came TCR alpha and TCR beta cDNA libraries that carried sample barcodes and UMIs. A single record per CDR3 protein comes from TCRdb applying MiXCR to the 5' RACE reads. The profile shows hundreds of thousands of distinct CDR3 sequences, about a fifth of them singletons. The specimen was PBMCs or a T cell subset sorted from them (not recorded which). The chain has TRBV3-1 and TRBJ2-5; D is undetermined. The receptor's source is an adult woman who had mild COVID-19 (a few samples of this study predate the infection). Cell type and time point are not known. The CDR3 nucleotides are TGTGCCAGCAGCCAGTACGGGGAGACCCAGTACTTC. Protein: CASSQYGETQYF.